This T cell receptor (beta chain) was captured in a study of molecular identifiers for immune sequencing clone quantification. Previously published methods and listed TCR primers were used for the bulk TCR libraries. Via MiXCR, TCRdb re-called the PCR reads, giving one row per CDR3 protein. This sample has tens of thousands of distinct CDR3 sequences, with around a fifth found just once. Sorting was used to obtain naive CD8 T cells (CD8+CD4-CCR7+CD45RA+). The CDR3 totals 12 residues. Germline V gene sequence: CDR1 SQVTM, CDR2 ANQGSEA. With regard to this clonotype: Given a much more abundant clone one base away, this may be a read error.

The TCR comes from a human donor in good health. Some libraries in this study had Jurkat cell RNA spiked in. The chain recombines TRBV29-1 with TRBJ1-2, with 7 nucleotides matching TRBD1. The sequencing input was naive CD8+ T cells from blood, with Jurkat cell RNA spiked in. Subset described: FACS-sorted CD8+CD4-CCR7+CD45RA+ naive T cells. The CDR3 here is CSVGGQDYGYAF. In DNA form, the CDR3 reads TGCAGCGTGGGAGGACAGGACTATGGCTACGCCTTC.